This TCR beta chain was documented in a study of beta chain features in type 1 diabetes. Remarks on this clone: Its cognate antigen is unknown.

Broader study findings: Possibly, sequencing cDNA over-represented cells that had high TCR expression levels. TCRB CDR3 length was moderately but significantly reduced in all four CD4+ subsets of Type 1 diabetes patients. Reduced insertions and increased deletions marked VDJ junctions in type 1 diabetes patients. Naive, central memory and Treg TCRB repertoires seemed to resemble each other more closely in patients than they did in healthy donors.

Sorting with CD45RO/CCR7/CD25/CD127/CD95/CD27 yielded naive, central memory, regulatory and stem-like memory CD4+ cells. The CDR3 loop spans 14 amino acids. Germline V gene sequence: CDR1 MRHNA, CDR2 SNTAGT. The ends were cut back, 6 bases at V and 3 bases at J, with 12 bases in the middle. All of the isolated RNA was reverse transcribed, so expressed TCRB transcripts were sequenced. Assay used: immunoSEQ multiplex PCR; TCRdb lists only in-frame clones, some missing. The sample holds 500,000 to 650,000 clones, around 12% seen once. The sequence was obtained from a young man with type 1 diabetes. The source material was naive CD4+ T cells from blood. This chain uses TRBV6-4 with TRBJ1-5; D uncertain. The CDR3 loop is CASSQEFSNQPQHF. The CDR3 DNA reads as TGTGCCAGCAGCCAAGAGTTTTCCAATCAGCCCCAGCATTTT.